This paragraph covers one T cell receptor beta chain sequence. The antigen remains unidentified. These data belong to a study of cytomegalovirus exposure and HLA in healthy donors. Study-wide points: DRB1 showed the most TCR associations and HLA-C the fewest in a later analysis, as rates varied by HLA locus. Per a prior analysis, the majority of TCR beta V segments were productive roughly 87% or roughly 30% of the time.

The V gene end was trimmed by 5 bases and the J gene end by 2 bases; junction bases not matched to a gene: 12. The CDR3 has 16 amino acids. CDR1 is SQVTM, CDR2 ANQGSEA, per germline. The PCR used 60 Vbeta and 13 Jbeta primers. Assay: immunoSEQ multiplex PCR; the TCRdb copy retains only in-frame clones and omits some. The table has around 170,000 clones, roughly 78% seen once. In nominal health when sampled, donors likely had unrecorded immune exposures nonetheless. The source is a woman under 40 in good health and CMV-seronegative. The rearrangement joins TRBV29-1 to TRBJ2-7, with TRBD2 matching 10 bases. Sample: PBMCs. This chain's CDR3 is CSVSGLAGAPTYEQYF. The CDR3 coding sequence is TGCAGCGTTTCAGGGCTAGCGGGGGCTCCAACCTACGAGCAGTACTTC.